The source of this T cell receptor (beta chain) is a study of shared clonotypes between healthy human individuals. The V gene's germline CDR1 is KGHSH and CDR2 LQKENI. Trimming took 2 bases from V and 3 from J; bases not matched to a gene: 10. The CDR3 contains 18 residues. Assay: immunoSEQ multiplex PCR; the TCRdb copy retains only in-frame clones and omits some. The data contain 550,000 to 800,000 clones, roughly 70% of them singletons. General observations from the study: Generation probability values for non-shared clonotypes were lower than those for clonotypes shared by all four donors.

Note on this clone: Its target is unknown.

This chain links TRBV18 with TRBJ1-1; TRBD1 matches 12 bases. Specimen: memory CD4+ T cells sorted from blood. Subset of the sample: CD45RA-negative fraction. This TCR came from a woman aged 25 to 39 in good health. The CDR3 DNA follows: TGTGCCAGCTCACCAACGGGGACAGGGGGCCTGGCGGACACTGAAGCTTTCTTT. Translation: CASSPTGTGGLADTEAFF.